This T cell receptor (beta chain) was observed in a study of monozygotic twins with inflammatory bowel disease. The template switching step added UMIs that contained a 6-nucleotide sample barcode. From its re-call of the 5' RACE reads, TCRdb lists each CDR3 protein once, without DNA. The sample totals about 350,000 distinct CDR3 sequences; its top ten clones hold under 2.5%. The CDR3 sequence is 13 residues long. Germline V gives CDR1 SGHNT, CDR2 YYREEE (reference sequence). As for this clonotype: Antigen: not known.

Whole-study findings and limits: There was no support for any single strong signal or clonotype associated with IBD. Versus healthy twins, IBD patients showed fewer clonotypes shared with others, especially with disease activity. IBD patients displayed reduced TCRbeta diversity (inverse Simpson) when set against healthy co-twins.

V usage is TRBV5-4 and J usage is TRBJ2-5; as DNA is missing, the TRBD1 call by TCRdb cannot be tested. The clonotype comes from a human donor with ulcerative colitis or Crohn's disease, or a healthy co-twin of an affected twin (not recorded which). Sequencing was performed on blood. The CDR3 region is CASSYPDQETQYF.